The subject of this entry is one TCR beta chain. Its matching antigen is unknown. The data derive from a study of T cells in Graves' hyperthyroidism and ophthalmopathy. General observations from the study: Blood also carried most thyroid clonotypes expanded above 0.001.

Ophthalmopathy cases met thresholds of Clinical Activity Score at least 3, NOSPECS grade at least 4 and duration under 3 months. Criteria for exclusion of patients were uncontrolled infection, other autoimmune disease, pregnancy or lactation. Amplification yielded TCR beta CDR3 regions, with RNA transcripts as the source. The HTBI set primed first-round TCR CDR3 RT-PCR. TCRdb passed the multiplex PCR reads through MiXCR, listing each CDR3 protein once. The data hold over 400,000 distinct CDR3 sequences, with less than 25% observed a single time. Sequencing input: blood. The source is a woman aged 65 to 85 with Graves' ophthalmopathy.

Written as DNA, the CDR3 is TGCAGTGCTTTCGGCGGGAGGTCACCATCCTACGAGCAGTACTTC. The encoded protein is CSAFGGRSPSYEQYF. The rearrangement links TRBV20-1 to TRBJ2-7; 8 bases line up with TRBD2. V lost 5 bases and J lost 1; bases outside the gene matches: 10. The CDR3 sequence is 15 residues long. CDR1 DFQATT and CDR2 SNEGSKA come from the germline V gene (reference sequence).